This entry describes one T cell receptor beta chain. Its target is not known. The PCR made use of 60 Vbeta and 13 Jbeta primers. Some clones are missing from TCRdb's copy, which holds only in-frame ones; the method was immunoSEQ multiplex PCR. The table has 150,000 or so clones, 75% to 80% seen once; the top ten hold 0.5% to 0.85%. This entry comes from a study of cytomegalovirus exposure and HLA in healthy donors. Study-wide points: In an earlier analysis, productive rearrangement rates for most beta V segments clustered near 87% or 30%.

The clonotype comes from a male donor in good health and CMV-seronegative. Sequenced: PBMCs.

The CDR3 protein is CASSFLGRERNEQYF. CDR3 in DNA: TGTGCCAGCAGCTTCCTGGGCAGGGAAAGGAACGAGCAGTACTTC. The chain uses TRBV11-2 and TRBJ2-7, with D possibly matching TRBD1 (5 bases). Germline V gives CDR1 SGHAT, CDR2 FQNNGV. V lost 3 bases, J lost 5 bases, and 17 bases lay in between. This CDR3 has 15 amino acids.